This T cell receptor (beta chain) is from a study of molecular identifiers for immune sequencing clone quantification. For bulk TCR libraries, previously described methods and listed TCR primers were used. TCRdb reprocessed the PCR reads with MiXCR, giving one entry per CDR3 protein. The profile covers more than 550,000 distinct CDR3 sequences, with over 25% appearing a single time and 0.78% taken by the ten largest. Using 10%, 30% or 50% RNA, naive CD8 libraries were derived from roughly 20,000 to 1,000,000 sorted cells. Study-level points and caveats: Clonotypes surpassing 20 RNA copies contained over 98% of effector molecules, versus under 1% in naive cells. Same-barcode identical TCR molecules could make highly expanded clones look smaller than they are.

The CDR3 totals 16 residues. J was trimmed by 6 bases and V by 8 bases; bases with no gene match: 14. This clonotype was seen many times. Its antigen is still unknown. Sample: naive CD8+ T cells from blood, with Jurkat cell RNA spiked in. Subset denoted: FACS-sorted CD8+CD4-CCR7+CD45RA+ naive T cells. The receptor was derived from a human donor in good health. Some libraries in this study had Jurkat cell RNA spiked in. This rearrangement joins TRBV12-3 or TRBV12-4 to TRBJ2-3; TRBD2 agrees at 10 bases. CDR3 nucleotide sequence: TGTGCCAGCTCCCTAGGTGGTAGCGGGGGGCTCGATACGCAGTATTTT. It encodes CASSLGGSGGLDTQYF.